The TCR beta chain under discussion was sequenced for a study of CD4 and CD8 cells across lung adenocarcinoma regions. Using its own MiXCR run on the PCR reads, TCRdb lists one record per CDR3 protein. The profile shows under 30,000 distinct CDR3 sequences, around 53% of them singletons. This CDR3 has 13 residues. Germline CDR1 is MNHEY and CDR2 is SMNVEV (reference sequence). V was trimmed by 6 bases and J by 7 bases, leaving 15 bases between them. Sequencing was done on a sample of CD8+ T cells from the center of a lung tumor. The sequence derives from a male donor with lung adenocarcinoma. The CD4 and CD8 labels of this study may be unreliable. The genes are TRBV27 and TRBJ1-2, with TRBD1 as a possible D gene (6 bases). The CDR3 DNA reads TGTGCCAGCAGAGAAGGGAGGGGGTCTGGCTACACCTTC. Translating gives CASREGRGSGYTF.